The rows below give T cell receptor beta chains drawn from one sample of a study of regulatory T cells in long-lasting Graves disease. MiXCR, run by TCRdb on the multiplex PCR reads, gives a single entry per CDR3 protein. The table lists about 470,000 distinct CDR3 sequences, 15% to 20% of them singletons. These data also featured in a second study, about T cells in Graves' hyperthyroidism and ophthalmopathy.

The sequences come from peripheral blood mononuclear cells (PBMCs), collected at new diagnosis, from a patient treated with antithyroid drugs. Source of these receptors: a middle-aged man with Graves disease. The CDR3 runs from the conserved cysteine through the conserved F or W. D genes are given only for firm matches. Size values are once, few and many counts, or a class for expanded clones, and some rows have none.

TGTGCCAGCAGCTACGGGACCGCACGAGAAAAACTGTTTTTT,CASSYGTAREKLFF,TRBV11-2,TRBJ1-4,many,NA
TGTGCCAGCAGTTTATGGGATGCGGGAAATGAGCAGTTCTTC,CASSLWDAGNEQFF,TRBV28,TRBJ2-1,many,NA
TGTGCCAGCAGCTTAATTGGGACCGGCCTCTACAATGAGCAGTTCTTC,CASSLIGTGLYNEQFF,TRBV11-2,TRBJ2-1,many,NA
TGTGCCAGCAGTCCTCAAGGGGGACGGTATCAGCCCCAGCATTTT,CASSPQGGRYQPQHF,TRBV28,TRBJ1-5,many,NA
TGTGCCAGCAGTAATGGGCGGACTAATGAAAAACTGTTTTTT,CASSNGRTNEKLFF,TRBV12-3/TRBV12-4,TRBJ1-4,few,NA
TGTGCCAGCAGCACCGGACAGGGCTTAGGCAAAAACATTCAGTACTTC,CASSTGQGLGKNIQYF,TRBV11-2,TRBJ2-4,many,TRBD1
TGTGCCAGCAGTCCTAGCGATGAGCAGTTCTTC,CASSPSDEQFF,TRBV12-3/TRBV12-4,TRBJ2-1,many,NA
TGTGCCAGTGCCATGGGGGAAAACTATGGCTACACCTTC,CASAMGENYGYTF,TRBV11-2,TRBJ1-2,many,NA
TGTGCCCTTAAAGCAGGGAACACTGAAGCTTTCTTT,CALKAGNTEAFF,TRBV24-1,TRBJ1-1,NA,NA
TGTGCCTGGAGGCCGCAAACGTTGGGGACTCCGAACACTGAAGCTTTCTTT,CAWRPQTLGTPNTEAFF,TRBV30,TRBJ1-1,many,NA
TGTGCCAGCGCCCGGGACTCTGGTCGGATCGCAGATACGCAGTATTTT,CASARDSGRIADTQYF,TRBV2,TRBJ2-3,many,NA